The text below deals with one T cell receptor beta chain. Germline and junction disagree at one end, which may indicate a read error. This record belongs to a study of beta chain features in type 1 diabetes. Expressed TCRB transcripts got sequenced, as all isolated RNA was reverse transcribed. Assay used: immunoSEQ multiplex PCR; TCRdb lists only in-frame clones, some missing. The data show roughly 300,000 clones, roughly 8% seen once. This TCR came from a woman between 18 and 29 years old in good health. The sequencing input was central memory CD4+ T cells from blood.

In nucleotides, the CDR3 is TGTGCTAGCAGCTTAGCACAGGGGCCCTCCTACGAGCAGTACTTC. Translation: CASSLAQGPSYEQYF. The chain has TRBV7-7 and TRBJ2-7; TRBD1 matches 7 bases. The CDR3 covers 15 residues. Germline V CDR1 and CDR2: SSHAT, FNYEAQ (reference sequence). Full variable domain (rest looked up from reference TRBV7-7 and TRBJ2-7): GAGVSQSPRYKVTKRGQDVTLRCDPISSHATLYWYQQALGQGPEFLTYFNYEAQPDKSGLPSDRFSAERPEGSISTLTIQRTEQRDSAMYRCASSLAQGPSYEQYFGPGTRLTVT.